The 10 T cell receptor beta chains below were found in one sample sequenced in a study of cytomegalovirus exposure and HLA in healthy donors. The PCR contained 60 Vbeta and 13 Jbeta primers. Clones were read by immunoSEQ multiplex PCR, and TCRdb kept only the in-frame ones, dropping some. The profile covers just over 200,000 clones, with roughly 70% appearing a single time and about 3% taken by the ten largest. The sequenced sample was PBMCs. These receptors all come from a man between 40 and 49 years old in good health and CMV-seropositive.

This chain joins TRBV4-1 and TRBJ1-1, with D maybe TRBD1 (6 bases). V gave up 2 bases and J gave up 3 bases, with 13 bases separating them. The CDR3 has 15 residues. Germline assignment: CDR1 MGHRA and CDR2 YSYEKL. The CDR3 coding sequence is TGCGCCAGCAGCCAAACCGACAGGCTTCACACTGAAGCTTTCTTT. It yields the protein CASSQTDRLHTEAFF.

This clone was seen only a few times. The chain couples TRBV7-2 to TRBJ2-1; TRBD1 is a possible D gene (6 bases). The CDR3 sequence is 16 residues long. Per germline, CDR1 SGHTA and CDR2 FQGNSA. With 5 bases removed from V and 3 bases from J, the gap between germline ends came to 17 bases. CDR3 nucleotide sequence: TGTGCCAGCAGCCCAGGACAGAACCTTTACTACAATGAGCAGTTCTTC. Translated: CASSPGQNLYYNEQFF. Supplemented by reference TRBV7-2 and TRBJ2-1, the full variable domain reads GAGVSQSPSNKVTEKGKDVELRCDPISGHTALYWYRQSLGQGLEFLIYFQGNSAPDKSGLPSDRFSAERTGGSVSTLTIQRTQQEDSAVYLCASSPGQNLYYNEQFFGPGTRLTVL.

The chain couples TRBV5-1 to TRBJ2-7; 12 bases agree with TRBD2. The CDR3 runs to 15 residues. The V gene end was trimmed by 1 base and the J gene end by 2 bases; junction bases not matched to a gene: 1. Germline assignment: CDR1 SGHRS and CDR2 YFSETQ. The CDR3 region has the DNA TGCGCCAGCAGCTTGCCTAGCGGGGGGGCCTACGAGCAGTACTTC. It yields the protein CASSLPSGGAYEQYF.

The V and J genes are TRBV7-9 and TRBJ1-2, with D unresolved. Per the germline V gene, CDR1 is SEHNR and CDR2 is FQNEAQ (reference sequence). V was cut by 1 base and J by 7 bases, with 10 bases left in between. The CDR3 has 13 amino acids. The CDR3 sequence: CASSLGSTSGYTF. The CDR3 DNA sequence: TGTGCCAGCAGCTTAGGGAGTACGAGTGGCTACACCTTC.

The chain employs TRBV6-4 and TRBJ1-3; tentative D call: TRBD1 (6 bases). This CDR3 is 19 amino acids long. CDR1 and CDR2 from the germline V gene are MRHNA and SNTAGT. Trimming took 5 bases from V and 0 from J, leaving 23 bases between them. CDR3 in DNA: TGTGCCAGCAGTTCTAAGAACCGGACAGAGAGAAGCTCTGGAAACACCATATATTTT. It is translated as CASSSKNRTERSSGNTIYF.

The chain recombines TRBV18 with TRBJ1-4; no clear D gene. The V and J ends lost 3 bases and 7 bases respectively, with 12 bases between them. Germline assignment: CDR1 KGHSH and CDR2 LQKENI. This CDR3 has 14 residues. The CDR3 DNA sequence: TGTGCCAGCTCACCTAGCGGGAGACCTGAAAAACTGTTTTTT. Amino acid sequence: CASSPSGRPEKLFF.

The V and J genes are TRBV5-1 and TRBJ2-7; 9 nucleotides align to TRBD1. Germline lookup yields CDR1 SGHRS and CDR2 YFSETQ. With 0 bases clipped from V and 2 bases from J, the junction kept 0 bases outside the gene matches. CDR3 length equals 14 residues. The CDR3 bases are TGCGCCAGCAGCTTGGGGGACAGGGCCTACGAGCAGTACTTC. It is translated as CASSLGDRAYEQYF.

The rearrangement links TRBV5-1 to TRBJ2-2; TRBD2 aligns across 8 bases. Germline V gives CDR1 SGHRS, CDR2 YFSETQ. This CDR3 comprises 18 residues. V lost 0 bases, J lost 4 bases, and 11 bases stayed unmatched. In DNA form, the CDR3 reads TGCGCCAGCAGCTTGGCGGGGGGGCGAGTTACGAGCACCGGGGAGCTGTTTTTT. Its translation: CASSLAGGRVTSTGELFF.

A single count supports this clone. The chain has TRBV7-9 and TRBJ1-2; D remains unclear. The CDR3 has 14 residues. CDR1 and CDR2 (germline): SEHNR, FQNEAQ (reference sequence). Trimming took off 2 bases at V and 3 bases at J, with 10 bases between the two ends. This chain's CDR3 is CASSLSYRDYGYTF. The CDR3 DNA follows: TGTGCCAGCAGCTTAAGTTACAGAGACTATGGCTACACCTTC.

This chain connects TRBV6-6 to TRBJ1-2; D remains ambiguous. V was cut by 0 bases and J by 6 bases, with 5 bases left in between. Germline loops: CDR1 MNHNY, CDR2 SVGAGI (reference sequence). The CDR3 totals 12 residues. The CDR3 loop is CASSYSANGYTF. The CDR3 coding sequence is TGTGCCAGCAGTTACTCAGCGAATGGCTACACCTTC.